What follows are 3 T cell receptor beta chains derived from one specimen sequenced in a study of T cell responses to AZD1222 COVID-19 vaccine. Data came from immunoSEQ multiplex PCR; TCRdb stores just in-frame clones and leaves some out. Of about 73,000 clones in the sample, about nine tenths were seen once. Sequences were derived from peripheral blood, sampled on day 0 of AZD1222 vaccination. All receptors derive from an adult in good health.

V and J are TRBV6-5 and TRBJ1-2; 8 positions agree with TRBD1. Germline CDR1 is MNHEY and CDR2 is SVGAGI. The CDR3 totals 13 residues. V shed 4 bases and J 7 bases; nucleotides not matched to a gene: 5. In DNA form, the CDR3 reads TGTGCCAGCAGTTTTCAGGGGGCCGGTGGCTACACCTTC. Translated, it gives CASSFQGAGGYTF.

DNA of the CDR3: TGTGCCAGCAGTTTATCGCATGGGGGACAGAATAGCAATCAGCCCCAGCATTTT. Translated: CASSLSHGGQNSNQPQHF. The chain carries TRBV27 and TRBJ1-5, with 7 bases aligning to TRBD1. There are 18 residues in the CDR3. Germline V gives CDR1 MNHEY, CDR2 SMNVEV (reference sequence). V trimming: 0 bases; J trimming: 0 bases; junction bases outside the gene matches: 8.

The chain has TRBV20-1 and TRBJ2-1, with D maybe TRBD1 (6 bases). Germline-derived CDR1 and CDR2 are DFQATT and SNEGSKA (reference sequence). V was clipped by 3 bases and J by 3 bases, with 18 bases between them. The CDR3 is made up of 16 amino acids. The CDR3 is CSASSTLRGLYNEQFF. In DNA, the CDR3 is TGCAGTGCTAGTTCCACCCTCAGGGGTCTCTACAATGAGCAGTTCTTC.